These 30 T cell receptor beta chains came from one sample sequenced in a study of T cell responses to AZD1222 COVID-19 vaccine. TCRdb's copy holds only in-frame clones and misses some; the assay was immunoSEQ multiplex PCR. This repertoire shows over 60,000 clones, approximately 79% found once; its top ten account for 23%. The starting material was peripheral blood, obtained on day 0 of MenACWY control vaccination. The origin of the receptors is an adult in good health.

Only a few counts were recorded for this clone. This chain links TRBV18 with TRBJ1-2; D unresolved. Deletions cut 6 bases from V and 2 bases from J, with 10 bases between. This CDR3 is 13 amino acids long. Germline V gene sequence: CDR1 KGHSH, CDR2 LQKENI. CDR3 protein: CASSPDGNYGYTF. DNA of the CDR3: TGTGCCAGCTCTCCGGACGGGAACTATGGCTACACCTTC.

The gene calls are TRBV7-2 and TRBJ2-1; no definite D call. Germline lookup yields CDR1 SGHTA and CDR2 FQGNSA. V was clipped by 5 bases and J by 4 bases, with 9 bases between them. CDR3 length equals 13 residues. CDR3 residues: CASSPPFYNEQFF. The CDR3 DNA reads TGTGCCAGCAGCCCTCCCTTTTACAATGAGCAGTTCTTC.

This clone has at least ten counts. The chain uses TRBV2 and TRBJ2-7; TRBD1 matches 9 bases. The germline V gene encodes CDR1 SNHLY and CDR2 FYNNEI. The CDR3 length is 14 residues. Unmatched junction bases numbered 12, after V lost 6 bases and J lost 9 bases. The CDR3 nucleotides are TGTGCCAGCAGCGTGGGACAGGGTACTACCGGGCAGTACTTC. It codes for CASSVGQGTTGQYF. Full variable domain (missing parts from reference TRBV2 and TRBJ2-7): EPEVTQTPSHQVTQMGQEVILRCVPISNHLYFYWYRQILGQKVEFLVSFYNNEISEKSEIFDDQFSVERPDGSNFTLKIRSTKLEDSAMYFCASSVGQGTTGQYFGPGTRLTVT.

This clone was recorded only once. DNA of the CDR3: TGTGCCAGCAGGACAGGGGGAGTGTCGGGAGATACGCAGTATTTT. Encoded protein: CASRTGGVSGDTQYF. The V gene is TRBV6-6, the J gene TRBJ2-3, with 9 bases aligning to TRBD1. V shed 6 bases, J shed 5 bases, and the junction held 9 bases outside the gene matches. The CDR3 is 15 residues long. CDR1 and CDR2 from the germline V gene are MNHNY and SVGAGI (reference sequence).

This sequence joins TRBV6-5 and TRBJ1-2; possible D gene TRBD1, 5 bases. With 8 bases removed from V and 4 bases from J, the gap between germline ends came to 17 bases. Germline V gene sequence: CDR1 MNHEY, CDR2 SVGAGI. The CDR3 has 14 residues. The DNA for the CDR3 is TGTGCCAGCCAAGATCCGGCAGGGCTCTATGGCTACACCTTC. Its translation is CASQDPAGLYGYTF.

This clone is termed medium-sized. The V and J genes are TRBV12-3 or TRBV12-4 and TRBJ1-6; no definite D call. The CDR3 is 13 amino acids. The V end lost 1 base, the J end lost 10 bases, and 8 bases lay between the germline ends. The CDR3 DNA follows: TGTGCCAGCAGTTTAGGGGAGGGATCACCCCTCCACTTT. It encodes CASSLGEGSPLHF.

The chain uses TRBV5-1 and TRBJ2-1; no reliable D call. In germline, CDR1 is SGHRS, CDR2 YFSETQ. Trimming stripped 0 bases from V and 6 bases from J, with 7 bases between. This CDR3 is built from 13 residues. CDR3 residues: CASSLGTSNEQFF. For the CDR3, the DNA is TGCGCCAGCAGCTTGGGGACCTCCAATGAGCAGTTCTTC.

The CDR3 DNA sequence: TGTGCCAGCAGTATGGGGACAGGGGGCTTCTATGGCTACACCTTC. Residues: CASSMGTGGFYGYTF. The V gene is TRBV28, the J gene TRBJ1-2, with TRBD1 matching over 12 bases. The CDR3 runs 15 residues. Trimming at V came to 5 bases and at J to 4 bases, leaving 5 bases not matched to a gene. Germline loops: CDR1 MDHEN, CDR2 SYDVKM.

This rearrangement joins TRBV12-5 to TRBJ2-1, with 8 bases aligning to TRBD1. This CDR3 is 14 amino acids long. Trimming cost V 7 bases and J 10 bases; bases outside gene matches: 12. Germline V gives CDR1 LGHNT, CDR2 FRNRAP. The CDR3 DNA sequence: TGTGCTAGTGCCCCCTCGGACAGGGCAGGCGAGCAGTTCTTC. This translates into CASAPSDRAGEQFF.

In nucleotides, the CDR3 is TGCAGCGCCTCGGCGGATTCCATGAACACTGAAGCTTTCTTT. It encodes CSASADSMNTEAFF. V gene TRBV29-1 combines with J gene TRBJ1-1; D gene ambiguous. The V gene lost 7 bases and the J gene lost 0 bases, with 15 bases spanning the gap. The CDR3 sequence is 14 residues long. The germline V gene encodes CDR1 SQVTM and CDR2 ANQGSEA. Full variable domain (missing parts from reference TRBV29-1 and TRBJ1-1): SAVISQKPSRDICQRGTSLTIQCQVDSQVTMMFWYRQQPGQSLTLIATANQGSEATYESGFVIDKFPISRPNLTFSTLTVSNMSPEDSSIYLCSASADSMNTEAFFGQGTRLTVV.

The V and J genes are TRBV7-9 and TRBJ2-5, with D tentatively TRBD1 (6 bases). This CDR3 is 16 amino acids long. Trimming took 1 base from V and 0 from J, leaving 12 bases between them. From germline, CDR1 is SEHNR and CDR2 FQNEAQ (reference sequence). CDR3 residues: CASSLGDRTYQETQYF. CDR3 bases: TGTGCCAGCAGCTTAGGAGACAGGACGTACCAAGAGACCCAGTACTTC.

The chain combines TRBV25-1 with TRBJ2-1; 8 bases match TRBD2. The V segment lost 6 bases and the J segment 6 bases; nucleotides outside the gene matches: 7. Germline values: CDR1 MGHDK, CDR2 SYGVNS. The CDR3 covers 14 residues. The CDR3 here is CASSSAGTSNEQFF. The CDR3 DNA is TGTGCCAGCAGCTCCGCCGGGACTAGCAATGAGCAGTTCTTC.

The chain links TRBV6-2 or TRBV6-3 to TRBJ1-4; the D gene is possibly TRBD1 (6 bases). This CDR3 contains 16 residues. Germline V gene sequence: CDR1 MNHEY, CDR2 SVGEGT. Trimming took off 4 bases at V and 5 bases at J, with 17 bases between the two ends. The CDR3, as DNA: TGTGCCAGCAGTTCCCTGGGGTTCAGGGGAAATGAAAAACTGTTTTTT. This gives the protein CASSSLGFRGNEKLFF.

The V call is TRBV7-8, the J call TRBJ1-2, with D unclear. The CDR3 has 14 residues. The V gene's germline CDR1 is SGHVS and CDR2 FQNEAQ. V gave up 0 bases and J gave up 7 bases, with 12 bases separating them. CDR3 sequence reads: CASSLASRESGYTF. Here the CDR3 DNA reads TGTGCCAGCAGCTTAGCGTCTCGGGAAAGTGGCTACACCTTC.

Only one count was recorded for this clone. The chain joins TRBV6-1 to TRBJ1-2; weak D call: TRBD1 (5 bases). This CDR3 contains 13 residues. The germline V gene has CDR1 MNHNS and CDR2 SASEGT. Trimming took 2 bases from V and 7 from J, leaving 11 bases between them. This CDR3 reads CASSERSGGGYTF. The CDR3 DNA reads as TGTGCCAGCAGTGAAAGATCCGGGGGTGGCTACACCTTC.

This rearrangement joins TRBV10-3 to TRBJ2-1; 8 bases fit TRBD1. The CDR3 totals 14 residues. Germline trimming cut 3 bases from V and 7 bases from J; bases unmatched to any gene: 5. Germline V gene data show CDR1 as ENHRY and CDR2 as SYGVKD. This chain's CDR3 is CAISDGQGRNEQFF. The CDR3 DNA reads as TGTGCCATCAGTGACGGACAGGGTAGGAATGAGCAGTTCTTC.

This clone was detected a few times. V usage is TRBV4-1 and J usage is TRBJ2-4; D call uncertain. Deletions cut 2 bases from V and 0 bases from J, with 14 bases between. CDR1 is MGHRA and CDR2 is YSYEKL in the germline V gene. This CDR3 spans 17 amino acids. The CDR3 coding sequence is TGCGCCAGCAGCCAACCCACGGCAAGCCTAGCCAAAAACATTCAGTACTTC. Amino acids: CASSQPTASLAKNIQYF.

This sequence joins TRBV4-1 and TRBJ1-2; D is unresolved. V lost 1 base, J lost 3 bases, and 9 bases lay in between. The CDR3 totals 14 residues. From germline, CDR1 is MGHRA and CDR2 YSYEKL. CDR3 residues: CASSQALVDYGYTF. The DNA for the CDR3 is TGCGCCAGCAGCCAAGCTCTGGTAGACTATGGCTACACCTTC.

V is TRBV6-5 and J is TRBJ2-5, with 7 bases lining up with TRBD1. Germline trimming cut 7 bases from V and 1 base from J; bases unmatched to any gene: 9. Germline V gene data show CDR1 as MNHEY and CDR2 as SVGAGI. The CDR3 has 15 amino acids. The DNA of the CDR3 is TGTGCCAGCACCGAGGGACAGAACATCCAAGAGACCCAGTACTTC. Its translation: CASTEGQNIQETQYF.

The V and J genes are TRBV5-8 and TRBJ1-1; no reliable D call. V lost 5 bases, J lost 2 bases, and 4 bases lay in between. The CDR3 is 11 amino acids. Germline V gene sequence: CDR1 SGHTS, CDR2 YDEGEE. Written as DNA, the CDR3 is TGTGCCAGCAGAAAAAACACTGAAGCTTTCTTT. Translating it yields CASRKNTEAFF.

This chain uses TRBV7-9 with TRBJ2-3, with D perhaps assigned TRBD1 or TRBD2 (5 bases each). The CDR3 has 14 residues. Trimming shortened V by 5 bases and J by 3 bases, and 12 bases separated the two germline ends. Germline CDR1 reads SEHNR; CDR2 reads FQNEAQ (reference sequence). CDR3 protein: CASSVGTRTDTQYF. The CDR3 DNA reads TGTGCCAGCAGCGTCGGGACCCGGACAGATACGCAGTATTTT.

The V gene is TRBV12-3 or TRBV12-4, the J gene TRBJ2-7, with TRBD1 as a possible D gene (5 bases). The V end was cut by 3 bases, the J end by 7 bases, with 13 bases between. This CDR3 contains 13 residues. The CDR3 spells CASSFQGTDEQYF. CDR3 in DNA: TGTGCCAGCAGTTTTCAGGGAACTGATGAGCAGTACTTC.

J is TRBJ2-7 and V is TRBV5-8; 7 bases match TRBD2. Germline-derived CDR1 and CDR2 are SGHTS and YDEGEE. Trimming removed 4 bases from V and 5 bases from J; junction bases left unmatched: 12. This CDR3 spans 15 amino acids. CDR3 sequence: CASSLGTTLSDEQYF. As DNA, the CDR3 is TGTGCCAGCAGCCTCGGGACTACCTTATCGGACGAGCAGTACTTC. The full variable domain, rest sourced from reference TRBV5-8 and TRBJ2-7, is EAGVTQSPTHLIKTRGQQATLRCSPISGHTSVYWYQQALGLGLQFLLWYDEGEERNRGNFPPRFSGRQFPNYSSELNVNALELEDSALYLCASSLGTTLSDEQYFGPGTRLTVT.

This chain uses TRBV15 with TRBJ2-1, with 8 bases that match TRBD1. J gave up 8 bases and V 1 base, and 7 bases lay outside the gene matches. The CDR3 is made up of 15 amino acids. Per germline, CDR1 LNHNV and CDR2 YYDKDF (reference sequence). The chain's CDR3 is CATSRVGQGDYEQFF. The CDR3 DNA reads TGTGCCACCAGCAGAGTCGGACAGGGAGACTATGAGCAGTTCTTC.

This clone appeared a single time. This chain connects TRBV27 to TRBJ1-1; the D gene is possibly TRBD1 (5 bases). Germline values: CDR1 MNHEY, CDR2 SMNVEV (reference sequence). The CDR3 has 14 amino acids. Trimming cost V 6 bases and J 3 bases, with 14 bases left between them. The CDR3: CASSWGGEDTEAFF. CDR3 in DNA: TGTGCCAGCAGCTGGGGCGGGGAGGACACTGAAGCTTTCTTT.

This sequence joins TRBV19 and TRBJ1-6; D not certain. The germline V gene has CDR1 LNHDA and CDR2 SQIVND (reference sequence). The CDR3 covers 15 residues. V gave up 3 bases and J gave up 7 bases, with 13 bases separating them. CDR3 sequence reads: CASSIRGSFNSPLHF. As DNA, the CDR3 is TGTGCCAGTAGTATCCGGGGATCCTTCAATTCACCCCTCCACTTT.

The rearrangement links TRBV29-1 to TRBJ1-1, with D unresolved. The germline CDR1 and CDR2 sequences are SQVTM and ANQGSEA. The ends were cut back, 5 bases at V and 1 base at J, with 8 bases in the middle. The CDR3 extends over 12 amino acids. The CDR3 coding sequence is TGCAGCGTTAGTAAAGGGAACACTGAAGCTTTCTTT. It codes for CSVSKGNTEAFF.

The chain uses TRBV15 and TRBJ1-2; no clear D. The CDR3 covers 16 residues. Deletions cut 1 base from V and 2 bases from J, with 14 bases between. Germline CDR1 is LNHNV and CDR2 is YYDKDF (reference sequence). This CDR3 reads CATSRVFGKRNYGYTF. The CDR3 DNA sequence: TGTGCCACCAGCAGAGTTTTCGGAAAAAGAAACTATGGCTACACCTTC.

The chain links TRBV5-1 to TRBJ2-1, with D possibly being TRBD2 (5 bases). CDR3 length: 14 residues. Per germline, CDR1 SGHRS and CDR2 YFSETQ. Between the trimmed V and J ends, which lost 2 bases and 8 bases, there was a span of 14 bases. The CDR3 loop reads CASSFSVGEDEQFF. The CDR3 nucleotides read TGCGCCAGCAGCTTTTCTGTCGGGGAAGATGAGCAGTTCTTC.

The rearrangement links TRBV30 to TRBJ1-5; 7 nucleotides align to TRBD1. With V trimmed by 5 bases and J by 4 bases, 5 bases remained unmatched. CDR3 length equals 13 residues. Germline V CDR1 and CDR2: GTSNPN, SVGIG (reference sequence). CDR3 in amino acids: CAWSEGANQPQHF. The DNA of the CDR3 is TGTGCCTGGTCAGAGGGGGCAAATCAGCCCCAGCATTTT.